This is a list of T cell receptor beta chains from one sample in a study of blood T cell repertoires in COVID-19. Assay used: immunoSEQ multiplex PCR; TCRdb lists only in-frame clones, some missing. Altogether hundreds of thousands of clones are present, about 80% being singletons, with the ten largest covering under 3%. The sequencing input was peripheral blood. The receptor source for this set is a woman aged 40-49 years with active or convalescent COVID-19. Both conserved end residues are part of each CDR3.

V gene: TRBV3-1/TRBV3-2; CDR3 protein: CASSQSNEQYF
V gene: TRBV6-1; CDR3 protein: CASSETVLSASYNEQFF
V gene: TRBV25-1; CDR3 protein: CASSDGETYEQYF
V gene: TRBV5-1; CDR3 protein: CASSGPGTGPEKLFF
V gene: TRBV18; CDR3 protein: CASSPLGGYEQYF
V gene: TRBV19; CDR3 protein: CASSPSSGATYEQYF
V gene: TRBV19; CDR3 protein: CASSTLDRGNTEAFF
V gene: TRBV19; CDR3 protein: CASSSGTAGTDTQYF
V gene: TRBV29-1; CDR3 protein: CSVPLRAGGSGYTF
V gene: TRBV18; CDR3 protein: CASSPSGEGGERNGYTF
V gene: TRBV14; CDR3 protein: CASSRTSIYNSPLHF
V gene: TRBV18; CDR3 protein: CASSGTGYNEQFF
V gene: TRBV18; CDR3 protein: CASSPQAMQGPQAFF
V gene: TRBV6-2/TRBV6-3; CDR3 protein: CASSYGLADYEQYF
V gene: TRBV19; CDR3 protein: CASSISGQFEAFF
V gene: TRBV5-8; CDR3 protein: CASSPWDRGPSGPQHF
V gene: TRBV7-2; CDR3 protein: CASSFRGTLGRSNYGYTF
V gene: TRBV3-1/TRBV3-2; CDR3 protein: CASRLAGGGNEQFF
V gene: TRBV5-4; CDR3 protein: CASSFASGTYEQYF
V gene: TRBV11-3; CDR3 protein: CASSGTGRYEAFF
V gene: TRBV7-3; CDR3 protein: CASSPEPGRSNYNEQFF
V gene: TRBV6-1; CDR3 protein: CASSDAGRGNTIYF
V gene: TRBV2; CDR3 protein: CASSGTGGFYGYTF
V gene: TRBV28; CDR3 protein: CASSVRTGVSYEQYF
V gene: TRBV27; CDR3 protein: CASSASPGGTGNTIYF
V gene: TRBV13; CDR3 protein: CASSLDQYGNTIYF
V gene: TRBV6-5; CDR3 protein: CASSSPGQQPSYEQYF
V gene: TRBV5-1; CDR3 protein: CASSLPDSALDTQYF
V gene: TRBV3-1/TRBV3-2; CDR3 protein: CASSKSGGREGAFF
V gene: TRBV7-2; CDR3 protein: CASSFHGREDTEAFF
V gene: TRBV11-3; CDR3 protein: CASSLAGRGDGYTF
V gene: TRBV5-1; CDR3 protein: CASTPGPGQVTDTEAFF
V gene: TRBV6-5; CDR3 protein: CASSHPSSDEQFF
V gene: TRBV6-2/TRBV6-3; CDR3 protein: CASSTGQISGANVLTF
V gene: TRBV12-3/TRBV12-4; CDR3 protein: CASGQVHSPLHF
V gene: TRBV4-2; CDR3 protein: CASSQELQGGSNEQYF
V gene: TRBV6-2/TRBV6-3; CDR3 protein: CASSYVSGANRADTQYF
V gene: TRBV9; CDR3 protein: CASSGVGQGYEQFF
V gene: TRBV9; CDR3 protein: CASGDSSYNEQFF
V gene: TRBV6-6; CDR3 protein: CASSFETGTVDSPLHF
V gene: TRBV19; CDR3 protein: CASSPSGWAKNIQYF
V gene: TRBV6-5; CDR3 protein: CASSWGTSGGPGEQYF
V gene: TRBV5-4; CDR3 protein: CASSLAVGGSGNTIYF
V gene: TRBV5-4; CDR3 protein: CASSFGLVMNTGELFF
V gene: TRBV4-2; CDR3 protein: CASSRGITGRSGANVLTF
V gene: TRBV5-6; CDR3 protein: CASSFVRLAKNIQYF
V gene: TRBV15; CDR3 protein: CATSWDSSFPDSGNTIYF
V gene: TRBV29-1; CDR3 protein: CSVGTAGGKIGELFF
V gene: TRBV3-1/TRBV3-2; CDR3 protein: CASSQSRMAGGHTTDTQYF
V gene: TRBV24-1; CDR3 protein: CATSDSVSGEQYF
V gene: TRBV7-3; CDR3 protein: CASSGTNSYNEQFF
V gene: TRBV19; CDR3 protein: CASTNTSERGRGRIEQFF
V gene: TRBV5-1; CDR3 protein: CASSLARGDPTDTQYF
V gene: TRBV5-1; CDR3 protein: CASRPPRDTEAFF
V gene: TRBV7-9; CDR3 protein: CASSATPSTGDPPLHF
V gene: TRBV2; CDR3 protein: CASSGYMTGVGQETQYF
V gene: TRBV11-3; CDR3 protein: CASSLEGPGGLSYEQYF